A selection of T cell receptor beta chains follows, all from one sample in a study of blood T cell repertoires in COVID-19. Measured with immunoSEQ multiplex PCR; TCRdb has only the in-frame clones, and not every one. The profile shows under 100,000 clones, 60% to 80% of them singletons. The sample comprised peripheral blood. Source of these receptors: a man aged 60-69 years with COVID-19, enrolled during active disease. Both conserved end residues are part of each CDR3. A D gene is named only where the DNA matches it firmly. Not every row has a clone size; where given, it reads once, few, many or a size class.

d_call: -
clone_size: few
cdr3_length: 15
v_call: TRBV11-3
j_call: TRBJ2-2
cdr3_aa: CASSLTQSNTGELFF
cdr3_nt: TGTGCCAGCAGCTTAACCCAGTCGAACACCGGGGAGCTGTTTTTT

d_call: -
clone_size: -
cdr3_length: 11
v_call: TRBV6-5
j_call: TRBJ2-1
cdr3_aa: CASSRQDEQFF
cdr3_nt: TGTGCCAGCAGTCGACAGGATGAGCAGTTCTTC

d_call: -
clone_size: -
cdr3_length: 14
v_call: TRBV10-3
j_call: TRBJ2-3
cdr3_aa: CAINGDGSTDTQYF
cdr3_nt: TGTGCCATCAACGGGGATGGGAGCACAGATACGCAGTATTTT

d_call: TRBD1
clone_size: -
cdr3_length: 14
v_call: TRBV29-1
j_call: TRBJ1-2
cdr3_aa: CSVVGDRDNYGYTF
cdr3_nt: TGCAGCGTTGTGGGAGACAGGGATAACTATGGCTACACCTTC

d_call: -
clone_size: -
cdr3_length: 13
v_call: TRBV5-4
j_call: TRBJ2-7
cdr3_aa: CASSSQGPVEQYF
cdr3_nt: TGTGCCAGCAGCTCACAGGGACCCGTCGAGCAGTACTTC

d_call: TRBD1
clone_size: -
cdr3_length: 15
v_call: TRBV7-2
j_call: TRBJ2-7
cdr3_aa: CASSPGQGHLYEQYF
cdr3_nt: TGTGCCAGCAGCCCTGGACAGGGCCATCTTTACGAGCAGTACTTC

d_call: -
clone_size: -
cdr3_length: 15
v_call: TRBV7-9
j_call: TRBJ1-1
cdr3_aa: CASSFFRRTSLEAFF
cdr3_nt: TGTGCCAGCAGCTTTTTCCGAAGAACTAGCCTTGAAGCTTTCTTT

d_call: TRBD1
clone_size: -
cdr3_length: 14
v_call: TRBV9
j_call: TRBJ2-3
cdr3_aa: CASSGTGSTDTQYF
cdr3_nt: TGTGCCAGCAGCGGGACAGGGTCCACAGATACGCAGTATTTT

d_call: -
clone_size: -
cdr3_length: 12
v_call: TRBV7-3
j_call: TRBJ2-7
cdr3_aa: CASSPGSGEQYF
cdr3_nt: TGTGCCAGCAGCCCGGGATCGGGGGAGCAGTACTTC

d_call: -
clone_size: -
cdr3_length: 13
v_call: TRBV29-1
j_call: TRBJ1-1
cdr3_aa: CSVVGVGGTEAFF
cdr3_nt: TGCAGCGTTGTTGGAGTCGGTGGCACTGAAGCTTTCTTT

d_call: -
clone_size: -
cdr3_length: 14
v_call: TRBV11-2
j_call: TRBJ1-1
cdr3_aa: CASSFRQRGTEAFF
cdr3_nt: TGTGCCAGCAGCTTTCGGCAGAGGGGGACTGAAGCTTTCTTT

d_call: -
clone_size: -
cdr3_length: 14
v_call: TRBV21-1
j_call: TRBJ1-2
cdr3_aa: CASTGTGGTYGYTF
cdr3_nt: TGTGCCAGCACCGGGACAGGGGGGACGTATGGCTACACCTTC

d_call: -
clone_size: -
cdr3_length: 15
v_call: TRBV7-9
j_call: TRBJ2-7
cdr3_aa: CASSLHGGSSYEQYF
cdr3_nt: TGTGCCAGCAGCCTGCACGGGGGTAGTTCCTACGAGCAGTACTTC

d_call: -
clone_size: -
cdr3_length: 12
v_call: TRBV5-1
j_call: TRBJ2-5
cdr3_aa: CASRATGETQYF
cdr3_nt: TGCGCCAGCAGGGCGACGGGAGAGACCCAGTACTTC

d_call: TRBD2
clone_size: -
cdr3_length: 13
v_call: TRBV6-5
j_call: TRBJ2-7
cdr3_aa: CASSRAGVYEQYF
cdr3_nt: TGTGCCAGCTCAAGGGCGGGAGTGTACGAGCAGTACTTC

d_call: -
clone_size: -
cdr3_length: 13
v_call: TRBV6-6
j_call: TRBJ1-6
cdr3_aa: CASSYTEGFTLHF
cdr3_nt: TGTGCCAGCAGTTATACGGAGGGGTTTACCCTCCACTTT

d_call: -
clone_size: -
cdr3_length: 12
v_call: TRBV30
j_call: TRBJ1-2
cdr3_aa: CGQGSTNYGYTF
cdr3_nt: TGTGGTCAGGGCTCAACTAACTATGGCTACACCTTC

d_call: TRBD1
clone_size: -
cdr3_length: 14
v_call: TRBV7-9
j_call: TRBJ2-5
cdr3_aa: CASSLRQGQETQYF
cdr3_nt: TGTGCCAGCAGCTTAAGACAGGGGCAAGAGACCCAGTACTTC

d_call: TRBD2
clone_size: -
cdr3_length: 19
v_call: TRBV5-6
j_call: TRBJ2-1
cdr3_aa: CASSCISGLAGVLGREQFF
cdr3_nt: TGTGCCAGCAGCTGCATATCGGGACTAGCGGGAGTTTTGGGTCGTGAGCAGTTCTTC

d_call: -
clone_size: -
cdr3_length: 16
v_call: TRBV3-1/TRBV3-2
j_call: TRBJ2-5
cdr3_aa: CASSQENRLYQETQYF
cdr3_nt: TGTGCCAGCAGCCAAGAGAACAGGTTGTACCAAGAGACCCAGTACTTC

d_call: -
clone_size: -
cdr3_length: 16
v_call: TRBV5-1
j_call: TRBJ2-1
cdr3_aa: CASSLAGGYSYNEQFF
cdr3_nt: TGCGCCAGCAGCTTGGCCGGGGGATATTCCTACAATGAGCAGTTCTTC

d_call: TRBD1
clone_size: -
cdr3_length: 14
v_call: TRBV7-9
j_call: TRBJ2-5
cdr3_aa: CASRRGQGQETQYF
cdr3_nt: TGTGCCAGCAGAAGAGGACAGGGCCAAGAGACCCAGTACTTC

d_call: TRBD1
clone_size: -
cdr3_length: 15
v_call: TRBV9
j_call: TRBJ1-4
cdr3_aa: CASSTGGAANEKLFF
cdr3_nt: TGTGCCAGCAGCACAGGGGGGGCAGCTAATGAAAAACTGTTTTTT

d_call: -
clone_size: -
cdr3_length: 12
v_call: TRBV18
j_call: TRBJ1-1
cdr3_aa: CASSLQLTEAFF
cdr3_nt: TGTGCCAGCTCACTACAGCTCACTGAAGCTTTCTTT

d_call: TRBD1
clone_size: -
cdr3_length: 16
v_call: TRBV5-1
j_call: TRBJ2-3
cdr3_aa: CASSAGRDSSTDTQYF
cdr3_nt: TGCGCCAGCAGCGCCGGCCGGGACAGCAGCACAGATACGCAGTATTTT

d_call: -
clone_size: -
cdr3_length: 12
v_call: TRBV29-1
j_call: TRBJ1-5
cdr3_aa: CSVSGVNQPQHF
cdr3_nt: TGCAGCGTTTCTGGAGTCAATCAGCCCCAGCATTTT

d_call: -
clone_size: -
cdr3_length: 14
v_call: TRBV15
j_call: TRBJ2-3
cdr3_aa: CATSRERSTDTQYF
cdr3_nt: TGTGCCACCAGCAGGGAGAGGAGCACAGATACGCAGTATTTT

d_call: TRBD2
clone_size: -
cdr3_length: 16
v_call: TRBV4-2
j_call: TRBJ2-2
cdr3_aa: CASSQAGLGGTGELFF
cdr3_nt: TGTGCCAGCAGCCAGGCCGGACTAGGCGGCACCGGGGAGCTGTTTTTT

d_call: -
clone_size: -
cdr3_length: 15
v_call: TRBV15
j_call: TRBJ1-4
cdr3_aa: CATSRDQPGDEKLFF
cdr3_nt: TGTGCCACCAGCAGAGATCAGCCGGGTGATGAAAAACTGTTTTTT

d_call: -
clone_size: -
cdr3_length: 12
v_call: TRBV30
j_call: TRBJ2-7
cdr3_aa: CAWSPGLYEQYF
cdr3_nt: TGTGCCTGGAGTCCTGGACTCTACGAGCAGTACTTC

d_call: TRBD1
clone_size: -
cdr3_length: 14
v_call: TRBV19
j_call: TRBJ1-5
cdr3_aa: CASSETGGNQPQHF
cdr3_nt: TGTGCCAGTAGTGAGACAGGGGGCAATCAGCCCCAGCATTTT

d_call: -
clone_size: -
cdr3_length: 16
v_call: TRBV12-2
j_call: TRBJ2-3
cdr3_aa: CASRLIQGESTDTQYF
cdr3_nt: TGTGCAAGTCGCCTCATACAGGGGGAAAGCACAGATACGCAGTATTTT

d_call: -
clone_size: -
cdr3_length: 15
v_call: TRBV6-5
j_call: TRBJ2-2
cdr3_aa: CASTRGRTAPGELFF
cdr3_nt: TGTGCCAGCACCCGCGGACGGACAGCCCCCGGGGAGCTGTTTTTT

d_call: -
clone_size: -
cdr3_length: 13
v_call: TRBV4-1
j_call: TRBJ2-7
cdr3_aa: CASSPRETYEQYF
cdr3_nt: TGCGCCAGCAGCCCCAGGGAAACGTACGAGCAGTACTTC

d_call: TRBD2
clone_size: -
cdr3_length: 16
v_call: TRBV7-9
j_call: TRBJ2-2
cdr3_aa: CASSSMAGEFTGELFF
cdr3_nt: TGTGCCAGCAGCTCTATGGCGGGGGAGTTCACCGGGGAGCTGTTTTTT

d_call: -
clone_size: -
cdr3_length: 20
v_call: TRBV14
j_call: TRBJ1-1
cdr3_aa: CASSQGLKGQSSSRNTEAFF
cdr3_nt: TGTGCCAGCAGCCAAGGGTTAAAAGGACAGAGTTCTTCAAGGAACACTGAAGCTTTCTTT

d_call: TRBD2
clone_size: few
cdr3_length: 16
v_call: TRBV7-2
j_call: TRBJ2-1
cdr3_aa: CASSLGTSGTYNEQFF
cdr3_nt: TGTGCCAGCAGCTTAGGTACTAGCGGGACCTACAATGAGCAGTTCTTC

d_call: TRBD1
clone_size: -
cdr3_length: 12
v_call: TRBV12-3/TRBV12-4
j_call: TRBJ1-1
cdr3_aa: CASSIGQGKAFF
cdr3_nt: TGTGCCAGCAGTATAGGACAGGGGAAAGCTTTCTTT

d_call: -
clone_size: few
cdr3_length: 12
v_call: TRBV25-1
j_call: TRBJ2-5
cdr3_aa: CASSGRIGTQYF
cdr3_nt: TGTGCCAGCAGTGGCAGGATAGGGACCCAGTACTTC

d_call: -
clone_size: -
cdr3_length: 16
v_call: TRBV7-2
j_call: TRBJ2-6
cdr3_aa: CASSLLGGSGANVLTF
cdr3_nt: TGTGCCAGCAGCCTACTGGGGGGCTCTGGGGCCAACGTCCTGACTTTC

d_call: -
clone_size: -
cdr3_length: 16
v_call: TRBV9
j_call: TRBJ2-3
cdr3_aa: CASSVGQQGPTHTQYF
cdr3_nt: TGTGCCAGCAGCGTAGGGCAACAGGGCCCTACTCATACGCAGTATTTT

d_call: -
clone_size: -
cdr3_length: 16
v_call: TRBV10-3
j_call: TRBJ1-6
cdr3_aa: CAISEKRSSYNSPLHF
cdr3_nt: TGTGCCATCAGTGAGAAGAGGAGCTCCTATAATTCACCCCTCCACTTT